Listed below are T cell receptor beta chains from one sample, sequenced in a study of neurological immune-mediated disorders. From the 5' RACE reads, TCRdb called clonotypes with MiXCR, one entry per CDR3 protein. The top ten clones hold 1.6% of a sample with 45,000 to 60,000 distinct CDR3 sequences, approximately 3.8% of them seen once. Sequencing input: PBMCs. These receptors came from a man in his thirties or forties with multiple sclerosis. Both conserved end residues are part of each CDR3. D genes are given only for firm matches. Clone size, where shown, is once, few, many, or a class for clones that have expanded.

size: many
V: TRBV5-1
D: -
J: TRBJ2-7
DNA: TGCGCCAGCAGCTTGGGAGGCAGTGAAACCTACGAGCAGTACTTC
CDR3: CASSLGGSETYEQYF

size: -
V: TRBV6-6
D: -
J: TRBJ1-2
DNA: TGTGCCAGCAGCGTCGAAAGGGTCTATGGCTACACCTTC
CDR3: CASSVERVYGYTF

size: -
V: TRBV4-1
D: -
J: TRBJ2-5
DNA: TGCGCCAGCAGCCAAGAGGACAGTCTCCAAGAGACCCAGTACTTC
CDR3: CASSQEDSLQETQYF

size: many
V: TRBV15
D: TRBD1
J: TRBJ1-5
DNA: TGTGCCACCAGCGAGAGCCGGACAGGGAGGGATCAGCCCCAGCATTTT
CDR3: CATSESRTGRDQPQHF

size: many
V: TRBV7-9
D: TRBD2
J: TRBJ2-3
DNA: TGTGCCAGCAGCTTCGGAGCTACTAGCGGGGGGGAAGATACGCAGTATTTT
CDR3: CASSFGATSGGEDTQYF

size: many
V: TRBV11-2
D: TRBD1
J: TRBJ2-5
DNA: TGTGCCAGCAGCGTGGGACAGAGCAACCAAGAGACCCAGTACTTC
CDR3: CASSVGQSNQETQYF

size: -
V: TRBV3-1
D: -
J: TRBJ1-5
DNA: TGTGCCAGCAGCAAAGGGATTCAGCCCCAGCATTTT
CDR3: CASSKGIQPQHF

size: many
V: TRBV7-2
D: -
J: TRBJ2-2
DNA: TGTGCCAGCAGCCCCGCGGGATTGAACACCGGGGAGCTGTTTTTT
CDR3: CASSPAGLNTGELFF

size: many
V: TRBV7-9
D: -
J: TRBJ2-3
DNA: TGTGCCAGCAGCATCGGACAAGATACGCAGTATTTT
CDR3: CASSIGQDTQYF

size: many
V: TRBV6-5
D: -
J: TRBJ1-4
DNA: TGTGCCAGCAGTGCCACTGGGGGTATAAATGAAAAACTGTTTTTT
CDR3: CASSATGGINEKLFF

size: many
V: TRBV27
D: -
J: TRBJ1-5
DNA: TGTGCCAGCAGTCATTGGGCAGGGAGGGGAAGCAATCAGCCCCAGCATTTT
CDR3: CASSHWAGRGSNQPQHF

size: many
V: TRBV6-5
D: -
J: TRBJ2-7
DNA: TGTGCCAGCAGTTACGGCGGGGCATGGGAGCAGTACTTC
CDR3: CASSYGGAWEQYF

size: many
V: TRBV7-6
D: TRBD1
J: TRBJ1-1
DNA: TGTGCCAGCAGCCCCGGACAGGGTGGCACTGAAGCTTTCTTT
CDR3: CASSPGQGGTEAFF

size: many
V: TRBV7-9
D: -
J: TRBJ2-2
DNA: TGTGCCAGCAGCGAAGTAGACGCGAACACCGGGGAGCTGTTTTTT
CDR3: CASSEVDANTGELFF

size: many
V: TRBV7-9
D: -
J: TRBJ1-5
DNA: TGTGCCAGCAGCCCGGCGGGGGGGCGAGATCAGCCCCAGCATTTT
CDR3: CASSPAGGRDQPQHF

size: many
V: TRBV7-9
D: -
J: TRBJ2-1
DNA: TGTGCCAGCAGCTTCAACAATGAGCAGTTCTTC
CDR3: CASSFNNEQFF

size: many
V: TRBV12-3/TRBV12-4
D: TRBD2
J: TRBJ2-7
DNA: TGTGCCAGCAGCAATACTTTAGCGGGGGTGCTACGAGGCGAGCAGTACTTC
CDR3: CASSNTLAGVLRGEQYF

size: many
V: TRBV27
D: TRBD1
J: TRBJ2-7
DNA: TGTGCCAGCAGGCCCGCAGGGGGCTACGAGCAGTACTTC
CDR3: CASRPAGGYEQYF

size: many
V: TRBV6-5
D: TRBD1
J: TRBJ2-5
DNA: TGTGCCAGCAGTTCACAGGGGGGAGAAGAGACCCAGTACTTC
CDR3: CASSSQGGEETQYF

size: many
V: TRBV28
D: -
J: TRBJ2-1
DNA: TGTGCCAGCAGTCCGGACAGTAGGGAGCAGTTCTTC
CDR3: CASSPDSREQFF

size: many
V: TRBV5-1
D: -
J: TRBJ2-7
DNA: TGCGCTGGGGGGCAGGGCTGCGTGGAGCAGTACTTC
CDR3: CAGGQGCVEQYF

size: many
V: TRBV5-1
D: -
J: TRBJ2-1
DNA: TGCGCCAGCACTACGGAGGGGGGAGGGCCATACAATGAGCAGTTCTTC
CDR3: CASTTEGGGPYNEQFF

size: many
V: TRBV5-5
D: TRBD2
J: TRBJ2-5
DNA: TGTGCCAGCAGCTTTAGCGGGGGGGCCCGGGAGACCCAGTACTTC
CDR3: CASSFSGGARETQYF

size: -
V: TRBV20-1
D: TRBD1
J: TRBJ1-1
DNA: TGCAGTGCTTCCCACACAGGGGCGGCTGAAGCTTTCTTT
CDR3: CSASHTGAAEAFF

size: many
V: TRBV9
D: -
J: TRBJ1-1
DNA: TGTGCCAGCAGCGTAGAGGCGGCGAACACTGAAGCTTTCTTT
CDR3: CASSVEAANTEAFF

size: many
V: TRBV4-2
D: TRBD1
J: TRBJ2-7
DNA: TGTGCCAGCAGCCAAGCGTTGGGACAGGGGGCCTACGAGCAGTACTTC
CDR3: CASSQALGQGAYEQYF

size: many
V: TRBV7-6
D: -
J: TRBJ1-4
DNA: TGTGCCAGCAGCTACGACCGGGACGGCCGGGAAAAACTGTTTTTT
CDR3: CASSYDRDGREKLFF

size: many
V: TRBV7-2
D: -
J: TRBJ1-1
DNA: TGTGCCAGCAGCTTGGAAAGCAGCAGTGGGTACACTGAAGCTTTCTTT
CDR3: CASSLESSSGYTEAFF

size: many
V: TRBV4-2
D: TRBD2
J: TRBJ2-7
DNA: TGTGCCAGCAGCCAGGGACTAGCGGGATGGGTGACCTACGAGCAGTACTTC
CDR3: CASSQGLAGWVTYEQYF

size: many
V: TRBV12-3/TRBV12-4
D: TRBD1
J: TRBJ1-1
DNA: TGTGCCAGCAGCTCACAGGCAGGGACAGGGCAAGCTTTCTTT
CDR3: CASSSQAGTGQAFF

size: many
V: TRBV6-5
D: -
J: TRBJ2-7
DNA: TGTGCCAGCAGTTACTCTGGCCGTCGTGAGCAGTACTTC
CDR3: CASSYSGRREQYF

size: many
V: TRBV6-5
D: TRBD2
J: TRBJ2-5
DNA: TGTGCCAGCAGTTTTAGCGGGGGGGCAGGGGAGACCCAGTACTTC
CDR3: CASSFSGGAGETQYF

size: many
V: TRBV5-6
D: TRBD2
J: TRBJ2-2
DNA: TGTGCCAGCAGCTCACTAGCGGGTGCCACCGGGGAGCTGTTTTTT
CDR3: CASSSLAGATGELFF

size: many
V: TRBV20-1
D: -
J: TRBJ2-1
DNA: TGCAGTGCTAGAGATGGTCACCTAATGGAGGATGAGCAGTTCTTC
CDR3: CSARDGHLMEDEQFF

size: many
V: TRBV7-6
D: TRBD2
J: TRBJ2-1
DNA: TGTGCCAGCAGCTTAGCCGGGACTAGCGTGTACAATGAGCAGTTCTTC
CDR3: CASSLAGTSVYNEQFF

size: many
V: TRBV5-1
D: -
J: TRBJ2-1
DNA: TGCGCCAGCAGTCCTCAGAACCCCTACAATGAGCAGTTCTTC
CDR3: CASSPQNPYNEQFF

size: many
V: TRBV15
D: -
J: TRBJ1-6
DNA: TGTGCCACCAGCACTGACGTGGTGGGGGTCTCACCCCTCAACTTT
CDR3: CATSTDVVGVSPLNF

size: many
V: TRBV27
D: -
J: TRBJ2-1
DNA: TGTGCCAGCAGTTCCTGGGGGGCGCGTGCGGATGAGCAGTTCTTC
CDR3: CASSSWGARADEQFF

size: -
V: TRBV6-5
D: -
J: TRBJ2-1
DNA: TGTGCCAGCAGTTACTCGACTGGCTCCTACAATGAGCAGTTCTTC
CDR3: CASSYSTGSYNEQFF

size: many
V: TRBV9
D: -
J: TRBJ2-2
DNA: TGTGCCAGCAGCGTAGTCACTAGCAGCACCGGGGAGCTGTTTTTT
CDR3: CASSVVTSSTGELFF

size: many
V: TRBV28
D: TRBD1
J: TRBJ1-3
DNA: TGTGCCAGCAGTTCAGGGGGCGGTGGAAACACCATATATTTT
CDR3: CASSSGGGGNTIYF

size: many
V: TRBV6-1
D: -
J: TRBJ2-3
DNA: TGTGCCAGCAGCCGGGGGATGGATACGCAGTATTTT
CDR3: CASSRGMDTQYF

size: many
V: TRBV3-1
D: -
J: TRBJ1-4
DNA: TGTGCCAGCAGCCAAGTTACTGAAAAACTGTTTTTT
CDR3: CASSQVTEKLFF

size: many
V: TRBV29-1
D: -
J: TRBJ2-1
DNA: TGCAGCGTTGACGGGGGTAATGAGCAGTTCTTC
CDR3: CSVDGGNEQFF

size: many
V: TRBV3-1
D: TRBD2
J: TRBJ2-1
DNA: TGTGCCAGCAGCCAGCAGCCTAGCGGGGGGCACAATGAGCAGTTCTTC
CDR3: CASSQQPSGGHNEQFF

size: many
V: TRBV9
D: TRBD2
J: TRBJ2-1
DNA: TGTGCCAGCAGCAACGGCGGGAGCTCCTACAATGAGCAGTTCTTC
CDR3: CASSNGGSSYNEQFF

size: many
V: TRBV11-3
D: -
J: TRBJ2-1
DNA: TGTGCCAGCAGCAGAGTGGGGAATGAGCAGTTCTTC
CDR3: CASSRVGNEQFF

size: many
V: TRBV6-5
D: -
J: TRBJ2-7
DNA: TGTGCCAGCAGTTACAGGGGGGGTTACGAGCAGTACTTC
CDR3: CASSYRGGYEQYF

size: many
V: TRBV5-1
D: -
J: TRBJ2-3
DNA: TGCGCCAGCAGCTTGAACGCAGCCACAGATACGCAGTATTTT
CDR3: CASSLNAATDTQYF

size: few
V: TRBV5-1
D: TRBD1
J: TRBJ1-4
DNA: TGCGCCAGCAGCTTGTCCGGGACAGGGAATGAAAAACTGTTTTTT
CDR3: CASSLSGTGNEKLFF

size: many
V: TRBV20-1
D: TRBD1
J: TRBJ1-1
DNA: TGCAGTGCTAGACTACAGGGGTCGAAGGAAGCTTTCTTT
CDR3: CSARLQGSKEAFF

size: many
V: TRBV21-1
D: -
J: TRBJ2-7
DNA: TGTGCCAGCAGCCCCGGGCCCCTTCCTTGCGAGCAGTACTTC
CDR3: CASSPGPLPCEQYF

size: many
V: TRBV29-1
D: TRBD1
J: TRBJ2-5
DNA: TGCAGCGTTGGGGACAGGGGGCTAGAGACCCAGTACTTC
CDR3: CSVGDRGLETQYF